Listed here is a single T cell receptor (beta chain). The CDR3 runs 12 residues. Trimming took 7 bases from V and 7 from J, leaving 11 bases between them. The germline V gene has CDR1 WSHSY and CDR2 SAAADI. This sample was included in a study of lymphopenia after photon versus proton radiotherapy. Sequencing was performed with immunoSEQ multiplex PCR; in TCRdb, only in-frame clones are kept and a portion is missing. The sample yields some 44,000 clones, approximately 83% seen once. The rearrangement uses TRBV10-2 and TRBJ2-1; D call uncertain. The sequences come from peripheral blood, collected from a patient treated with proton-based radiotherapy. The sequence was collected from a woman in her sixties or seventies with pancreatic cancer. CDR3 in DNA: TGCGCCAGCACGGCGGATCCGAATGAGCAGTTCTTC. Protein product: CASTADPNEQFF.